This TCR beta chain was identified during a study of blood T cell repertoires in COVID-19. For the study at large: Samples representing acute and convalescent COVID-19 were sourced from the United States, Italy and Spain.

Using immunoSEQ multiplex PCR, the repertoire was profiled, and TCRdb retains in-frame clones only, with some absent. The table has approximately 54,000 clones, about 79% seen once. The CDR3 contains 15 residues. V lost 3 bases and J 4 bases, leaving 16 bases between the germline ends. Germline V gene lookup returns CDR1 SGHRS and CDR2 YFSETQ. This sequence was found in a human donor in a cohort sampled during active COVID-19. The gene calls are TRBV5-1 and TRBJ1-2, with D possibly being TRBD1 (6 bases). The sequencing sample was made of peripheral blood. The CDR3 region has the DNA TGCGCCAGCAGCTCAGGACAGACCTATCCCTATGGCTACACCTTC. It codes for CASSSGQTYPYGYTF.